Given below is one T cell receptor (beta chain) in context. The CDR3 loop spans 18 amino acids. This entry is derived from a study of blood T cell repertoires in COVID-19. The overall study: Donors in the United States, Italy and Spain gave samples during acute or convalescent COVID-19. From T cells, B-cell-depleted T cells, or PBMCs came the material, which was cDNA or gDNA.

Per the original methods: Researchers report that nucleated cell counts were estimated from reference gene primer amplification. TCRdb's copy holds only in-frame clones and misses some; the assay was immunoSEQ multiplex PCR. The V and J calls and clone size are taken from that table; D and trimming were inferred from the DNA. This table holds 180,000 or so clones, 70% to 80% found once. This receptor was obtained from a woman between 45 and 60 years old with active or convalescent COVID-19. Source material: peripheral blood. The genes are TRBV21-1 and TRBJ2-4; TRBD2 is the table's D call, not checked against the DNA. TRBV21-1 is assigned pseudogene status. CDR3 coding DNA: TGTGCCAGCAGCAGGGGACTAGCGGGGACTATAGCCAAAAACATTCAGTACTTC. Its protein product is CASSRGLAGTIAKNIQYF.